The 8 T cell receptor beta chains in this list originate from one sample, sequenced in a study of shared clonotypes between healthy human individuals. Method: immunoSEQ multiplex PCR; TCRdb's copy keeps in-frame clones and lacks some. Among millions of clones listed, 85% to 95% were seen once. Sequencing input: naive CD4+ T cells sorted from blood. Regarding subset: CD45RA+ positively selected. These receptors were taken from a man between 18 and 35 years old in good health.

The chain recombines TRBV6-1 with TRBJ1-2, with D unresolved. CDR3 length equals 14 residues. Trimming took 7 bases from V and 4 from J, leaving 16 bases between them. Germline CDR1 reads MNHNS; CDR2 reads SASEGT. The CDR3 coding sequence is TGTGCCAGCATTTTTGGATCCCAGGCCTATGGCTACACCTTC. It codes for CASIFGSQAYGYTF.

The chain employs TRBV23-1 and TRBJ1-6; 7 positions match TRBD1. TRBV23-1 is identified as an open reading frame with a role that is uncertain. The V segment lost 0 bases and the J segment 1 base; nucleotides outside the gene matches: 6. This CDR3 is built from 18 residues. CDR3 nucleotide sequence: TGCGCCAGCAGTCAATCGAAGGCAGGGGGATCCTATAATTCACCCCTCCACTTT. Encoded protein: CASSQSKAGGSYNSPLHF.

J is TRBJ2-7 and V is TRBV28, with D tentatively TRBD1 (6 bases). The CDR3 loop spans 15 amino acids. In germline, CDR1 is MDHEN, CDR2 SYDVKM. The ends were cut back, 5 bases at V and 0 bases at J, with 14 bases in the middle. The CDR3 sequence is CASSTHREISYEQYF. In nucleotides, the CDR3 is TGTGCCAGCAGTACTCACAGGGAAATCTCCTACGAGCAGTACTTC.

The chain has TRBV6-1 and TRBJ1-5; the match to TRBD1 covers 8 bases. The CDR3 spans 13 residues. Germline CDR1 is MNHNS and CDR2 is SASEGT. V dropped 8 bases and J dropped 7; count of bases not matched to a gene: 7. CDR3 DNA: TGTGCCAGCGGACAAGACAGGGGACAGCCCCAGCATTTT. The encoded protein is CASGQDRGQPQHF.

The V call is TRBV5-1, the J call TRBJ2-2; TRBD2 aligns across 7 bases. This CDR3 spans 15 amino acids. From germline, CDR1 is SGHRS and CDR2 YFSETQ. V trimming: 0 bases; J trimming: 5 bases; junction bases outside the gene matches: 4. CDR3 sequence (DNA): TGCGCCAGCAGCTTGGAACTAGCGCTAACCGGGGAGCTGTTTTTT. Amino acid sequence: CASSLELALTGELFF.

This rearrangement joins TRBV6-1 to TRBJ1-6, with D unresolved. Looked up from germline, CDR1 is MNHNS and CDR2 is SASEGT. CDR3 length: 14 amino acids. The germline V and J ends were trimmed by 3 bases and 3 bases, with 6 bases remaining between them. CDR3 amino acids: CASSDDNYNSPLHF. Written as DNA, the CDR3 is TGTGCCAGCAGTGATGATAACTATAATTCACCCCTCCACTTT.

This sequence joins TRBV10-3 and TRBJ2-5; D is unresolved. Germline assignment: CDR1 ENHRY and CDR2 SYGVKD. The CDR3 is 13 amino acids. Trimming shortened V by 11 bases and J by 4 bases, and 17 bases separated the two germline ends. CDR3 sequence: CASSNGPGETQYF. The CDR3 DNA sequence: TGTGCCTCCTCGAACGGGCCCGGAGAGACCCAGTACTTC.

The chain employs TRBV28 and TRBJ1-4; D remains unclear. V was trimmed by 6 bases and J by 8 bases, leaving 19 bases between them. The germline gives CDR1 MDHEN, CDR2 SYDVKM. CDR3 length equals 15 residues. CDR3 nucleotides: TGTGCCAGCAGCTTTGAACTAACCAGGCGGGAAAAACTGTTTTTT. Amino acid sequence: CASSFELTRREKLFF. Combining the CDR3 with reference TRBV28 and TRBJ1-4 gives the whole variable domain DVKVTQSSRYLVKRTGEKVFLECVQDMDHENMFWYRQDPGLGLRLIYFSYDVKMKEKGDIPEGYSVSREKKERFSLILESASTNQTSMYLCASSFELTRREKLFFGSGTQLSVL.